This is a list of T cell receptor beta chains from one sample in a study of blood T cell repertoires in COVID-19. The protocol was immunoSEQ multiplex PCR, while the TCRdb copy is restricted to in-frame clones and leaves out a portion. This table has 110,000 or so clones, approximately 91% appearing once. The sequenced sample consisted of peripheral blood. The receptors were sampled from a woman in her 70s who had recovered from COVID-19. Both conserved end residues are trimmed from each CDR3. D genes are given only for firm matches.

>.|TRBV20-1|TRBJ1-4
SASYRVRAGKLF
>.|TRBV11-2|TRBJ2-2
ASSYTTGLGELF
>.|TRBV9|TRBJ2-2
ATQRDQNTGELF
>TRBD2|TRBV29-1|TRBJ2-3
SVEGMTSGDTQY
>TRBD2|TRBV14|TRBJ2-1
ASSQGGLAGVGEQF
>TRBD2|TRBV7-9|TRBJ2-1
ASRDPSGRAPNEQF
>.|TRBV7-2|TRBJ2-7
ASSSGSSPVEQY
>.|TRBV19|TRBJ1-4
ASTYFGIMGEKLF
>.|TRBV18|TRBJ2-1
ASSQRLGEAASYNEQF
>.|TRBV28|TRBJ1-5
ASSPSGYSNQPQH
>.|TRBV12-5|TRBJ1-1
ASGLVGGEAF
>.|TRBV7-2|TRBJ1-2
ASSSSTGERGYT
>TRBD1|TRBV6-6|TRBJ2-2
ASSYGQGDTGELF
>TRBD2|TRBV4-3|TRBJ2-3
ASSQGLAGGRGTQY
>TRBD2|TRBV4-3|TRBJ2-3
ASSQTPGRNTQY
>.|TRBV28|TRBJ2-1
ASSLPTTGWVNEQF
>.|TRBV11-2|TRBJ1-1
ASSLAQVSTEAF
>.|TRBV19|TRBJ1-5
ASSTQGIAQPQH
>.|TRBV12-3/TRBV12-4|TRBJ1-5
ASTDGGQPQH
>.|TRBV7-2|TRBJ1-3
ASSLGSSRSGNTIY
>.|TRBV5-1|TRBJ2-7
ASKNMTSSYEQY
>.|TRBV5-1|TRBJ2-2
ASSSPQRSNTGELF
>.|TRBV6-1|TRBJ1-2
ASSEGAAGENLYGYT
>.|TRBV3-1/TRBV3-2|TRBJ2-2
ASSQGEDPGRAGELF
>TRBD1|TRBV30|TRBJ2-3
AWRRGGVPTDTQY
>TRBD2|TRBV27|TRBJ2-1
ASSFFPPSGGAREQF
>TRBD1|TRBV5-1|TRBJ2-3
ASSSAQGTDTQY
>TRBD2|TRBV30|TRBJ2-1
AWSGTSRRDEQF
>TRBD2|TRBV7-8|TRBJ2-3
ASSPSGRANTQY
>TRBD1|TRBV9|TRBJ1-2
ASREWTGGPYGYT
>TRBD1|TRBV18|TRBJ1-2
ASSGRPGQGFNYGYT
>.|TRBV23-1|TRBJ2-2
ASGGKRRTGELF
>.|TRBV28|TRBJ1-2
ASSLSQGRGGYT
>TRBD2|TRBV7-8|TRBJ2-5
ASTPRRGGGETQY
>TRBD1|TRBV29-1|TRBJ2-5
SVTPTGQTQY
>TRBD1|TRBV18|TRBJ1-3
ASSVAGGSSGNTIY
>TRBD1|TRBV7-3|TRBJ2-5
ASSLTGYETQY
>.|TRBV28|TRBJ1-5
ASRYTAPHQPQH
>.|TRBV20-1|TRBJ2-3
SAPRDTQY
>TRBD1|TRBV5-6|TRBJ1-2
ASSPDTGTGDGGYT
>.|TRBV29-1|TRBJ1-1
SVWGGTRIFGTEAF
>TRBD2|TRBV4-1|TRBJ2-3
ASNQRETDTQY
>.|TRBV7-2|TRBJ2-1
ASSRWGAGDNEQF
>TRBD1|TRBV18|TRBJ2-7
ASSPTPGQGVAEQY
>TRBD2|TRBV4-2|TRBJ2-2
ASSQVGLAHTGELF
>.|TRBV7-8|TRBJ1-4
ASSPWTYEKLF
>.|TRBV9|TRBJ2-1
ASSLSGSRHEQF
>.|TRBV6-1|TRBJ1-1
ASSEVRGSDTEAF
>.|TRBV7-9|TRBJ1-1
ASGGGLPNTEAF
>.|TRBV9|TRBJ1-2
ASRAPGGIGGYT
>.|TRBV7-8|TRBJ1-1
ASSPQTDILNTEAF
>.|TRBV12-5|TRBJ2-3
ASGLGANTQY
>TRBD1|TRBV6-1|TRBJ1-6
ASSEVRDRESPLH
>.|TRBV3-1/TRBV3-2|TRBJ1-6
ASRRGDTYNSPLH
>.|TRBV11-2|TRBJ1-1
ASSLGVGALNTEAF
>TRBD1|TRBV3-1/TRBV3-2|TRBJ1-5
ASSQDNRGRRQPQH
>.|TRBV6-5|TRBJ1-5
ASREQGGQPQH
>.|TRBV27|TRBJ2-1
ASGVFGEQF
>TRBD1|TRBV19|TRBJ2-7
ASSHTGGYEQY